The 7 T cell receptor beta chains listed next were all sequenced from one sample in a study of cytomegalovirus exposure and HLA in healthy donors. PCR primers comprised 60 Vbeta and 13 Jbeta primers. Here immunoSEQ multiplex PCR was the method, and the copy in TCRdb shows in-frame clones only, minus some. Of under 150,000 clones in the sample, around 84% were seen once. What was sequenced was PBMCs. These receptors were obtained from a man between 50 and 59 years old in good health and CMV-seronegative.

The chain links TRBV7-6 to TRBJ1-6; D gene unclear. This CDR3 comprises 18 residues. Germline V gene lookup returns CDR1 SGHVS and CDR2 FNYEAQ. The V end was cut by 0 bases, the J end by 0 bases, with 12 bases between. Written as DNA, the CDR3 is TGTGCCAGCAGCTTAGCACCGACGGGAAGCTCCTATAATTCACCCCTCCACTTT. Amino acid sequence: CASSLAPTGSSYNSPLHF.

For this clone: Additional DNA sequences in this sample encode the identical CDR3. CDR3 in amino acids: CASSSLGAREQYF. CDR3 DNA sequence: TGCGCCAGCAGCTCCCTGGGGGCAAGGGAGCAGTACTTC. The chain uses TRBV5-1 and TRBJ2-7; TRBD1 is a possible D gene (6 bases). Germline CDR1 is SGHRS and CDR2 is YFSETQ. Deletions cut 3 bases from V and 7 bases from J, with 14 bases between. This CDR3 contains 13 residues.

The chain combines TRBV19 with TRBJ2-7; TRBD1 matches 8 bases. This CDR3 is built from 15 residues. V was pared by 1 base and J by 6 bases, with 8 bases of the junction left unmatched. Germline V gene lookup returns CDR1 LNHDA and CDR2 SQIVND (reference sequence). CDR3 bases: TGTGCCAGTAGTATAGGAGACAGGGGCGTACCCGAGCAGTACTTC. Residues: CASSIGDRGVPEQYF.

The CDR3 protein is CASSYTGTSGGDYNEQFF. In DNA form, the CDR3 reads TGCGCCAGCAGCTACACCGGGACTAGCGGGGGGGACTACAATGAGCAGTTCTTC. This chain uses TRBV5-1 with TRBJ2-1, with 16 bases lining up with TRBD2. This CDR3 spans 18 amino acids. V trimming: 3 bases; J trimming: 3 bases; junction bases outside the gene matches: 6. Germline CDR1 and CDR2: SGHRS and YFSETQ.

The chain couples TRBV19 to TRBJ1-1, with D maybe TRBD1 (5 bases). Germline-derived CDR1 and CDR2 are LNHDA and SQIVND (reference sequence). The V end lost 7 bases, the J end lost 2 bases, and 20 bases lay between the germline ends. This CDR3 has 16 amino acids. CDR3 sequence: CASTRGVVAVNTEAFF. In DNA, the CDR3 is TGTGCCAGTACCCGGGGGGTGGTAGCCGTAAACACTGAAGCTTTCTTT.

V and J are TRBV19 and TRBJ1-1; a possible D gene is TRBD1 (6 bases). This CDR3 has 11 amino acids. V lost 3 bases and J 11 bases, leaving 10 bases between the germline ends. Germline V gives CDR1 LNHDA, CDR2 SQIVND (reference sequence). The DNA of the CDR3 is TGTGCCAGTAGTATGTACAGGGTGGCTTTCTTT. It specifies CASSMYRVAFF.

This clone was counted a single time. The chain joins TRBV27 to TRBJ2-7, with D possibly being TRBD2 (5 bases). Between the trimmed V and J ends, which lost 3 bases and 2 bases, there was a span of 8 bases. This CDR3 spans 13 amino acids. The germline V gene encodes CDR1 MNHEY and CDR2 SMNVEV (reference sequence). This chain's CDR3 is CASSFGETYEQYF. CDR3 DNA sequence: TGTGCCAGCAGTTTCGGGGAAACCTACGAGCAGTACTTC.